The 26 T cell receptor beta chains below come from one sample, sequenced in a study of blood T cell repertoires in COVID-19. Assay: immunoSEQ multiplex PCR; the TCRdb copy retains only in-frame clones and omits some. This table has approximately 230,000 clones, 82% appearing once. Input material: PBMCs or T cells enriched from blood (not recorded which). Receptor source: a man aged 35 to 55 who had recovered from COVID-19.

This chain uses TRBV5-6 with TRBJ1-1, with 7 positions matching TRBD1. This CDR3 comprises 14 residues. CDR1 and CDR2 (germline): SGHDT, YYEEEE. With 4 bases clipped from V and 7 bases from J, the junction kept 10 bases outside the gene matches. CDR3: CASSRNRGSGEAFF. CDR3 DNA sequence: TGTGCCAGCAGCCGCAACAGGGGATCGGGTGAAGCTTTCTTT.

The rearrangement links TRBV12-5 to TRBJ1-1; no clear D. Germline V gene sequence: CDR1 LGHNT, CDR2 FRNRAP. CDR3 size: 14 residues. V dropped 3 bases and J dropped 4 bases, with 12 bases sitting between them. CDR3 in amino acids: CASGFLVALTEAFF. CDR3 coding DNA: TGTGCTAGTGGTTTTCTGGTAGCCCTCACTGAAGCTTTCTTT.

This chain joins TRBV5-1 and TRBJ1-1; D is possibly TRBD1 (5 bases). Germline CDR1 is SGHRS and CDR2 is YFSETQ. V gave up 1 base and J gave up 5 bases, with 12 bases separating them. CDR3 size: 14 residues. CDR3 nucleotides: TGCGCCAGCAGCTTGTTGTCAGGGAGGACTGAAGCTTTCTTT. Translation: CASSLLSGRTEAFF.

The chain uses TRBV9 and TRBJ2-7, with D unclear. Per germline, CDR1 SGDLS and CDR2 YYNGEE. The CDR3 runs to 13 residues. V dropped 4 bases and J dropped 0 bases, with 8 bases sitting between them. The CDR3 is CASSNTSSYEQYF. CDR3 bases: TGTGCCAGCAGCAATACGAGCTCCTACGAGCAGTACTTC.

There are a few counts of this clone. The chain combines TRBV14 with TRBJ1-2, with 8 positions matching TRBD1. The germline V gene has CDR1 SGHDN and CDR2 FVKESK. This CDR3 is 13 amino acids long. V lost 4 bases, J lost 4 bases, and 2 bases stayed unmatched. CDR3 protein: CASSPGQGYGYTF. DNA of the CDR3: TGTGCCAGCAGCCCCGGACAGGGCTATGGCTACACCTTC.

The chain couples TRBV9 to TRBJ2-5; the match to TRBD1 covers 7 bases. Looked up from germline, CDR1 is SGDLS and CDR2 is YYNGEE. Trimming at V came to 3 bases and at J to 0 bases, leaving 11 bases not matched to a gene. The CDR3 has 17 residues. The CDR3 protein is CASSAPRGQLNQETQYF. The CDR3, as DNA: TGTGCCAGCAGCGCCCCTAGGGGGCAACTCAACCAAGAGACCCAGTACTTC.

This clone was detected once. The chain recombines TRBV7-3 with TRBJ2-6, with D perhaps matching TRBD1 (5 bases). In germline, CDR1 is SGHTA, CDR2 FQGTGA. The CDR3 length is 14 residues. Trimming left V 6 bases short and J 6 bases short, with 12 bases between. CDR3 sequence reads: CASRSQGEANVLTF. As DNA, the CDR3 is TGTGCCAGCAGATCCCAGGGTGAGGCCAACGTCCTGACTTTC.

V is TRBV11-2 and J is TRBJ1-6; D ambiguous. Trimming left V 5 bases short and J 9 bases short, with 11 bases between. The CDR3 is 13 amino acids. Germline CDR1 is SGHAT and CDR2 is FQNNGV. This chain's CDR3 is CASSLQELSPLHF. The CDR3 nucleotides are TGTGCCAGCAGCCTCCAAGAGCTTTCACCCCTCCACTTT.

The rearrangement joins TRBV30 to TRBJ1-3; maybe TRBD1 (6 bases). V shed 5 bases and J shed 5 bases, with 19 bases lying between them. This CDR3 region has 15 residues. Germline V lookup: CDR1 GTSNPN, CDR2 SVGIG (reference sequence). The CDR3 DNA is TGTGCCTGGGGACATGGGGGCTCTGCAAGAAACACCATATATTTT. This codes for CAWGHGGSARNTIYF.

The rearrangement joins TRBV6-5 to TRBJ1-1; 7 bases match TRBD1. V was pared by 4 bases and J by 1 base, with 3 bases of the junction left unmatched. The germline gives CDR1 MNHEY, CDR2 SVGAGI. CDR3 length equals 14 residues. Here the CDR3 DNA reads TGTGCCAGCAGTTTACAGGGGCAGAACACTGAAGCTTTCTTT. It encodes CASSLQGQNTEAFF.

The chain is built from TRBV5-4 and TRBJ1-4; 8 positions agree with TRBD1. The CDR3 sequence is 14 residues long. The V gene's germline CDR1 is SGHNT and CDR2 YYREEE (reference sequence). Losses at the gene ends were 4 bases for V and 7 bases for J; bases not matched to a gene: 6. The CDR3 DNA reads TGTGCCAGCAGCCCCACAGGGGGGGGTGAAAAACTGTTTTTT. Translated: CASSPTGGGEKLFF.

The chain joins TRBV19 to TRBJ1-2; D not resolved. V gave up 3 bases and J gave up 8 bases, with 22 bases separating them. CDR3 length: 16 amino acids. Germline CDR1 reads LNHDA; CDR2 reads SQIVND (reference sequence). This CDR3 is CASSISSGSLGEGYTF. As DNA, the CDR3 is TGTGCCAGTAGTATTTCATCCGGGAGCCTCGGGGAGGGCTACACCTTC.

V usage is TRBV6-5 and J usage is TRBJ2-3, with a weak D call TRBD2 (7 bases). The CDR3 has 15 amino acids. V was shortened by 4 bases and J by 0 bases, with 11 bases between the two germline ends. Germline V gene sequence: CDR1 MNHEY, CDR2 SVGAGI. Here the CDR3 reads CASSWGGLSTDTQYF. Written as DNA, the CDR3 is TGTGCCAGCAGTTGGGGGGGCCTCAGCACAGATACGCAGTATTTT.

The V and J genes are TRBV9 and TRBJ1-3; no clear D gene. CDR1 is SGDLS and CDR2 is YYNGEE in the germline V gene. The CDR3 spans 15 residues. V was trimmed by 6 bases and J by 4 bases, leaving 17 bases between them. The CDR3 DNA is TGTGCCAGCACCGACGGCCAGACAACGGGAAACACCATATATTTT. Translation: CASTDGQTTGNTIYF.

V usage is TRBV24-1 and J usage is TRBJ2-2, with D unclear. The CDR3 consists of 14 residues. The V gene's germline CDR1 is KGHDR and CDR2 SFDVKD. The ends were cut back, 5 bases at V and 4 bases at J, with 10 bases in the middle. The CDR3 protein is CATSASMSTGELFF. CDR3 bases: TGTGCCACCAGTGCTAGTATGAGCACCGGGGAGCTGTTTTTT.

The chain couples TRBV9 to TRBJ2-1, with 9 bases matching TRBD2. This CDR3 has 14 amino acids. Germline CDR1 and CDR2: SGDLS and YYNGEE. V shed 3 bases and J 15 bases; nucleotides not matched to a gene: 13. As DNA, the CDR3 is TGTGCCAGCAGCGAGGGGCTAGCGGGATCACAAGCGTTCTTC. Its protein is CASSEGLAGSQAFF. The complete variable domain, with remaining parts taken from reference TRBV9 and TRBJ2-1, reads DSGVTQTPKHLITATGQRVTLRCSPRSGDLSVYWYQQSLDQGLQFLIQYYNGEERAKGNILERFSAQQFPDLHSELNLSSLELGDSALYFCASSEGLAGSQAFFGPGTRLTVL.

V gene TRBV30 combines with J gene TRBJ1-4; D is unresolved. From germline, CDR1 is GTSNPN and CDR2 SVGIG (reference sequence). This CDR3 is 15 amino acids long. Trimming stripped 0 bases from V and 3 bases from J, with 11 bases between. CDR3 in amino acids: CAWSVTRLANEKLFF. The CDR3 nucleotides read TGTGCCTGGAGTGTGACTCGACTTGCTAATGAAAAACTGTTTTTT.

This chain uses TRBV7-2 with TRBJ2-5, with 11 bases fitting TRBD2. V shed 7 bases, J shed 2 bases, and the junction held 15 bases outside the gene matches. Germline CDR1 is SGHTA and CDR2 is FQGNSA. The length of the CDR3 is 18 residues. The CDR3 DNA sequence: TGTGCCAGCACCCGTCGTAGCGGGGGGGCCGGTCGGCAAGAGACCCAGTACTTC. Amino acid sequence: CASTRRSGGAGRQETQYF.

The CDR3, as DNA: TGTGCCTGGAGACAGGGGAGCTCCTACAATGAGCAGTTCTTC. This translates into CAWRQGSSYNEQFF. The gene calls are TRBV30 and TRBJ2-1, with 7 positions matching TRBD1. This CDR3 has 14 residues. From germline, CDR1 is GTSNPN and CDR2 SVGIG (reference sequence). Germline trimming cut 3 bases from V and 0 bases from J; bases unmatched to any gene: 2.

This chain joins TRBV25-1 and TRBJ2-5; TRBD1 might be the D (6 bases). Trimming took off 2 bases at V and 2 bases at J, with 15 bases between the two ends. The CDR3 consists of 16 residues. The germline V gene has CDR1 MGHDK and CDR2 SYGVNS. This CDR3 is CASSERTWDIQETQYF. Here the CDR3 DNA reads TGTGCCAGCAGTGAACGGACTTGGGACATTCAAGAGACCCAGTACTTC.

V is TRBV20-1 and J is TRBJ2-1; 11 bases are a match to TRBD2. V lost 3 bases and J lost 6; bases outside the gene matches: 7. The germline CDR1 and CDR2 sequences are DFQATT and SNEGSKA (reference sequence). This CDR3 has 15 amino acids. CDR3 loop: CSASSGLAGGNEQFF. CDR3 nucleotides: TGCAGTGCTAGTAGTGGCCTAGCGGGGGGCAATGAGCAGTTCTTC.

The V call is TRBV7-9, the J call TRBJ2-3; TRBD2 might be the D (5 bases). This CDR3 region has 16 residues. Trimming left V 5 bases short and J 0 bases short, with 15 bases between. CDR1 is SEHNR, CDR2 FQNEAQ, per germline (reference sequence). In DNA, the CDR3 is TGTGCCAGCAGCGCAAGAGGGTCCTCTAGCACAGATACGCAGTATTTT. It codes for CASSARGSSSTDTQYF.

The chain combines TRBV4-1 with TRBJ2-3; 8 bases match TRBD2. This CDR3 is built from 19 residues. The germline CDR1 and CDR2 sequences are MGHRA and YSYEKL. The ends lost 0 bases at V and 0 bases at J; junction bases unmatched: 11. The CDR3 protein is CASSQERLTAGASTDTQYF. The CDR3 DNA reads TGCGCCAGCAGCCAAGAGAGACTTACAGCGGGGGCTAGCACAGATACGCAGTATTTT.

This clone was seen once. The CDR3 DNA sequence: TGCGCCAGCAGCTTGCCGGTCAGCGCGAACACCGGGGAGCTGTTTTTT. It encodes CASSLPVSANTGELFF. This chain uses TRBV5-1 with TRBJ2-2; D remains ambiguous. Deletions cut 1 base from V and 0 bases from J, with 10 bases between. The CDR3 loop spans 16 amino acids. Germline V CDR1 and CDR2: SGHRS, YFSETQ. Using reference TRBV5-1 and TRBJ2-2 for the parts outside the CDR3, the full variable domain is KAGVTQTPRYLIKTRGQQVTLSCSPISGHRSVSWYQQTPGQGLQFLFEYFSETQRNKGNFPGRFSGRQFSNSRSEMNVSTLELGDSALYLCASSLPVSANTGELFFGEGSRLTVL.

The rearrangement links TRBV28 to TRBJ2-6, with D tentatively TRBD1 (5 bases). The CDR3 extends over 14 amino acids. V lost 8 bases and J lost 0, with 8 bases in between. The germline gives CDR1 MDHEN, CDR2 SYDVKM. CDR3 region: CASQDSSGANVLTF. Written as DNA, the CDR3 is TGTGCCAGCCAAGACAGCTCTGGGGCCAACGTCCTGACTTTC.

CDR3 in DNA: TGTGCCTGGAGTGTAGGAGGGATAAGTGAAAAACTGTTTTTT. Its protein is CAWSVGGISEKLFF. V gene TRBV30 combines with J gene TRBJ1-4; D unclear. CDR3 length equals 14 residues. Germline CDR1 reads GTSNPN; CDR2 reads SVGIG (reference sequence). The V end lost 0 bases, the J end lost 7 bases, and 12 bases lay between the germline ends.